This record covers a single TCR beta chain. Sequenced by immunoSEQ multiplex PCR; TCRdb stores in-frame clones only, minus some. The sample has roughly 30,000 clones; approximately 82% are singletons. This sample is drawn from a study of T cell clonotyping in hematopoietic cell transplantation. The J segment lost 2 bases and the V segment lost 1 base, leaving 0 bases of the junction unmatched. From germline, CDR1 is MNHNS and CDR2 SASEGT. The length of the CDR3 is 15 residues. Time point indicated: recipient sample about 28 days before transplant, after cytoreduction. The receptor comes from a man aged 35-49 years with acute myeloid leukemia. Some clones in this sample may be carry-over from other donors' samples. The chain carries TRBV6-1 and TRBJ2-1, with TRBD2 matching 9 bases. This specimen consisted of peripheral blood mononuclear cells, obtained before stem cell transplant. As DNA, the CDR3 is TGTGCCAGCAGTGAAGGGACTAGCGCCTACAATGAGCAGTTCTTC. Its protein product is CASSEGTSAYNEQFF.